This paragraph reports one T cell receptor beta chain. This entry is derived from a study of blood T cell repertoires in COVID-19. For the study at large: Sites in the United States, Italy and Spain provided acute and convalescent COVID-19 samples.

Trimming cost V 4 bases and J 4 bases; bases outside gene matches: 11. Germline V gives CDR1 SGHNT, CDR2 YYREEE (reference sequence). The CDR3 has 16 residues. Original processing methods: Reference gene primers were amplified, and this amplification served to estimate nucleated cell counts. Generated by immunoSEQ multiplex PCR, the TCRdb table keeps only in-frame clones and is missing some. From that table come the V and J calls and clone size; the DNA was used to work out D and trimming. Of around 71,000 clones listed, about four fifths were seen once; the top ten hold 25% to 30%. The receptor was isolated from a man between 65 and 85 years old with acute or convalescent COVID-19. The gene calls are TRBV5-4 and TRBJ2-4; TRBD1 aligns across 7 bases. Sequenced sample: peripheral blood. CDR3 sequence (DNA): TGTGCCAGCAGCGAGGAACCGGGACAGCCAAAAAACATTCAGTACTTC. Its protein product is CASSEEPGQPKNIQYF.